Listed below are T cell receptor beta chains from one sample, sequenced in a study of blood T cells in healthy people across ages. Each CDR3 protein is one row after TCRdb ran MiXCR on the 5' RACE reads. Altogether almost 1 million distinct CDR3 sequences are present, 51% being singletons, with the ten largest covering about 21%. Sequenced input: blood. The origin of the receptors is a woman in her fifties or sixties in good health. Each CDR3 is given with its conserved first and last residue. A D gene is named only where the DNA matches it firmly. Expanded clones are given a class, and other clones once, few, many or no size at all.

clone size	V gene	J gene	D gene	CDR3 DNA	CDR3 protein
many	TRBV3-1	TRBJ1-5	NA	TGTGCCAGCAGCCAAGGGAATAGCAATCAGCCCCAGCATTTT	CASSQGNSNQPQHF
few	TRBV2	TRBJ1-5	NA	TGTGCCAGCAGCGCAGAGAGCAATCAGCCCCAGCATTTT	CASSAESNQPQHF
NA	TRBV3-1	TRBJ2-1	TRBD2	TGTGCCAGCAGCCAAGCGGGAGGAAGGGCGAATGAGCAGTTCTTC	CASSQAGGRANEQFF
few	TRBV4-2	TRBJ1-2	NA	TGTGCCAGCAGCCAGGCCTCCCGAGGCGGACCGGACTATGGCTACACCTTC	CASSQASRGGPDYGYTF
once	TRBV7-2	TRBJ2-5	TRBD2	TGTGCCAGCAGCTCTCGGACTAGCGGGAGTAAGCAGTACTTC	CASSSRTSGSKQYF
NA	TRBV5-1	TRBJ2-7	NA	TGCGCCAGCAGTTCCGGGGCGCCTTCCTACGAGCAGTACTTC	CASSSGAPSYEQYF
NA	TRBV6-5	TRBJ2-7	NA	TGTGCCAGCAAGGACTACCTCTCCGGGCAGTACTTC	CASKDYLSGQYF
few	TRBV6-5	TRBJ2-7	TRBD1	TGTGCCAGCAGTATCCGGGACAGGGGGTTCGAGCAGTACTTC	CASSIRDRGFEQYF
few	TRBV6-5	TRBJ1-4	NA	TGTGCCAGCAGTTACCGGGTTTTTACCTCTGAAAAACTGTTTTTT	CASSYRVFTSEKLFF
NA	TRBV7-8	TRBJ2-5	NA	TGTGCCAGCAGCTTAGCGCAAAGGTCTACACTCCAAGAGACCCAGTACTTC	CASSLAQRSTLQETQYF
NA	TRBV7-2	TRBJ1-1	NA	TGTGCCAGCAGGGTTATCGGGACAATGAACACTGAAGCTTTCTTT	CASRVIGTMNTEAFF